The clone carrying this T cell receptor (beta chain) occurred a few times. Its antigen remains unidentified. Each CDR3 protein gets one entry after TCRdb re-called the 5' RACE reads with MiXCR. The profile shows roughly 300,000 distinct CDR3 sequences, about a sixth of them singletons. The data were taken from a study of T-cell memory formation after mild COVID-19. Study-wide context: Largely donor-specific TCR clusters were found. Study conclusions and caveats: For contracting clones, CD4+ ones sat mainly in CM and EM, CD8+ in EMRA. Day 15 to 85 contracting clones showed balanced CD4/CD8; day 15 to 37 expanders favored CD4+. Pre-infection memory harbored some responding clones, suggesting cross-reactive memory joined.

The V gene's germline CDR1 is ENHRY and CDR2 SYGVKD. The CDR3 sequence is 12 residues long. V was pared by 6 bases and J by 4 bases, with 2 bases of the junction left unmatched. This chain links TRBV10-3 with TRBJ2-7, with 8 nucleotides matching TRBD1. Sequencing input: PBMCs or a T cell subset sorted from them (not recorded which). The receptor was derived from a young man who had mild COVID-19 (a few samples of this study predate the infection). Cell type and time point are not known. The CDR3 DNA reads TGTGCCATCAGCAGGACAGGGTACGAGCAGTACTTC. Its translation: CAISRTGYEQYF.